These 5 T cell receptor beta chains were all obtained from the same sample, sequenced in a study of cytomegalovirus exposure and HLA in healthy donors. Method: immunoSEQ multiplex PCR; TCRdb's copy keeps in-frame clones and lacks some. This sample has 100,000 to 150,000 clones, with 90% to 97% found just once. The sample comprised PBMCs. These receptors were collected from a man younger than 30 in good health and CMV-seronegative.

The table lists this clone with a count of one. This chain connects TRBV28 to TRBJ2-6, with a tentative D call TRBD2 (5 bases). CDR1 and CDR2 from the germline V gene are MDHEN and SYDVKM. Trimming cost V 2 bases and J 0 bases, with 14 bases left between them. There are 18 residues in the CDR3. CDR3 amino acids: CASSLGRTSSSGANVLTF. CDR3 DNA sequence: TGTGCCAGCAGTTTAGGGCGGACTTCTAGCTCTGGGGCCAACGTCCTGACTTTC.

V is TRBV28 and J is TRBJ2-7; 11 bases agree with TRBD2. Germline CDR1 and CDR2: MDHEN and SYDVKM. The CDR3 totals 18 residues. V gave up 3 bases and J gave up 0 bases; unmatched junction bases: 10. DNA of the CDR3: TGTGCCAGCAGTTTCCTCCTCCGACTAGCGGGGAGCTCCTACGAGCAGTACTTC. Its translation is CASSFLLRLAGSSYEQYF. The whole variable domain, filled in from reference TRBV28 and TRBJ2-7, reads DVKVTQSSRYLVKRTGEKVFLECVQDMDHENMFWYRQDPGLGLRLIYFSYDVKMKEKGDIPEGYSVSREKKERFSLILESASTNQTSMYLCASSFLLRLAGSSYEQYFGPGTRLTVT.

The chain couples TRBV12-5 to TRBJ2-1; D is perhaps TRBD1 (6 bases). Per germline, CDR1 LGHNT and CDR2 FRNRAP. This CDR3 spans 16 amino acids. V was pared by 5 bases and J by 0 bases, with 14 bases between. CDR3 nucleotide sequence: TGTGCTAGTGGTCCTTTTAGGGGGAGCTCCTACAATGAGCAGTTCTTC. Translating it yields CASGPFRGSSYNEQFF.

CDR3 DNA: TGTGCCAGCAGTCCACTAGCGACCTACACCGGGGAGCTGTTTTTT. Translating gives CASSPLATYTGELFF. This chain uses TRBV28 with TRBJ2-2; 7 nucleotides align to TRBD2. The J segment lost 3 bases and the V segment lost 5 bases, leaving 6 bases of the junction unmatched. Germline values: CDR1 MDHEN, CDR2 SYDVKM. The CDR3 contains 15 residues.

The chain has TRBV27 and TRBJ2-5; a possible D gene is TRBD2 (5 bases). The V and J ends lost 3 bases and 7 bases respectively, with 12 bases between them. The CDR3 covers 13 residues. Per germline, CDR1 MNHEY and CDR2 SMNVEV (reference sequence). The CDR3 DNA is TGTGCCAGCAGTTTTAACGGGATTGCGACCCAGTACTTC. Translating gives CASSFNGIATQYF.